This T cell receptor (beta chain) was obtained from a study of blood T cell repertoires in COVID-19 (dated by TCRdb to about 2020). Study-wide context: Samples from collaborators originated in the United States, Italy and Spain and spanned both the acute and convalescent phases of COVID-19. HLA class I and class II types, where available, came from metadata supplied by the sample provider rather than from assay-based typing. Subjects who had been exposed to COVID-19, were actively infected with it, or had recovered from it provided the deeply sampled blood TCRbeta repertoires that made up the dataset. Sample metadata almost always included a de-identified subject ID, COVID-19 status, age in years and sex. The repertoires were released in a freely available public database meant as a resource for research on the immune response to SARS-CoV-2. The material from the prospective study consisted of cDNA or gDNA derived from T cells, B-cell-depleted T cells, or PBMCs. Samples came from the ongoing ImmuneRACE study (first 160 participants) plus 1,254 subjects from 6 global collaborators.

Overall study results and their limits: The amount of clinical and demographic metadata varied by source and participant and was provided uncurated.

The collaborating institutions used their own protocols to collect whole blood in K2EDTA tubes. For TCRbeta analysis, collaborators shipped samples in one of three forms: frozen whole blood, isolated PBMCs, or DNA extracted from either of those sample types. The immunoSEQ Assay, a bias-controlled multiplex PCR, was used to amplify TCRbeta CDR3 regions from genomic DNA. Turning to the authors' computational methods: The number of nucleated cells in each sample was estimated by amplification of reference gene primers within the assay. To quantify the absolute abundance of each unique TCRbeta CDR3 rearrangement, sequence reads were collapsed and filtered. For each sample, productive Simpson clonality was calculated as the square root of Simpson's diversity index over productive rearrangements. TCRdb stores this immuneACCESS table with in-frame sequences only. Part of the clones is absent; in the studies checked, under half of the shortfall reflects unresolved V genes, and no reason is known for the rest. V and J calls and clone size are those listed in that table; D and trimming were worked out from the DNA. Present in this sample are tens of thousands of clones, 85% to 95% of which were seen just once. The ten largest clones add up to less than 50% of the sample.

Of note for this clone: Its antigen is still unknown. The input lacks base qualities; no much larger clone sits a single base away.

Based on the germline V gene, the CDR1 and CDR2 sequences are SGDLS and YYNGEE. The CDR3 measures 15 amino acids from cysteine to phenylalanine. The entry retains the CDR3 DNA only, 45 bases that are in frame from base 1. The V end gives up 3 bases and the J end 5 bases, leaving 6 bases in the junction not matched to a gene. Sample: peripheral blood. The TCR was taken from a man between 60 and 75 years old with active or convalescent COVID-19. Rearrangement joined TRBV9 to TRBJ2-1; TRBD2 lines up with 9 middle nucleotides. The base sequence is TGTGCCAGCAGCGACCTAGCGGGACTCCACAATGAGCAGTTCTTC. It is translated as CASSDLAGLHNEQFF. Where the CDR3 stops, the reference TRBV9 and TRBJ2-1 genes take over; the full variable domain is DSGVTQTPKHLITATGQRVTLRCSPRSGDLSVYWYQQSLDQGLQFLIQYYNGEERAKGNILERFSAQQFPDLHSELNLSSLELGDSALYFCASSDLAGLHNEQFFGPGTRLTVL.